A single sample gave rise to the 20 T cell receptor beta chains below, sequenced in a study of T cells expressing NK-cell markers. TCRdb re-called the 5' RACE reads and shows each CDR3 protein once, DNA omitted. Its table records 350,000 to 450,000 distinct CDR3 sequences. What was sequenced was blood T cells: a sorted CD56 or NKG2C T cell subset, CD4+ or CD8+ T cells, or bulk PBMC T cells (not recorded which). The receptors originated from a man aged 18-70 years in good health.

The chain employs TRBV11-2 and TRBJ2-2; TCRdb calls TRBD1, which cannot be checked without DNA. Looked up from germline, CDR1 is SGHAT and CDR2 is FQNNGV. This CDR3 region has 17 residues. CDR3 region: CASSPFLSRGLPGELFF.

The CDR3 here is CSARQNRGNTGELFF. V gene TRBV20-1 combines with J gene TRBJ2-2; TCRdb calls TRBD1, which cannot be checked without DNA. Per the germline V gene, CDR1 is DFQATT and CDR2 is SNEGSKA (reference sequence). This CDR3 is built from 15 residues.

This chain joins TRBV6-5 and TRBJ2-7; TCRdb lists TRBD1, though no DNA is available to test this call. This CDR3 comprises 17 residues. Germline assignment: CDR1 MNHEY and CDR2 SVGAGI. The CDR3: CASSYLAPGRSSYEQYF.

J is TRBJ2-7 and V is TRBV10-3; with no DNA, the TCRdb D assignment of TRBD1 cannot be verified. This CDR3 region has 15 residues. Germline V CDR1 and CDR2: ENHRY, SYGVKD. The CDR3 protein is CAISDSAGQGGEQYF.

The chain uses TRBV2 and TRBJ2-7; checking the TCRdb D call of TRBD1 is not possible without DNA. The CDR3 length is 15 residues. Germline V gene data show CDR1 as SNHLY and CDR2 as FYNNEI. CDR3 loop: CASSEEWGGPYEQYF.

The chain carries TRBV5-1 and TRBJ1-5. This CDR3 region has 15 residues. Germline CDR1 is SGHRS and CDR2 is YFSETQ. The CDR3 sequence: CASSLFGSENQPQHF.

This sequence joins TRBV15 and TRBJ1-2; as DNA is missing, the TRBD1 call by TCRdb cannot be tested. This CDR3 region has 16 residues. CDR1 LNHNV and CDR2 YYDKDF come from the germline V gene (reference sequence). The CDR3 spells CATSRDLRQGVGGYTF.

J is TRBJ2-7 and V is TRBV12-3 or TRBV12-4; the D call from TCRdb, TRBD1, cannot be confirmed without DNA. This CDR3 has 14 residues. CDR3 residues: CASSPRDRTYEQYF.

The chain combines TRBV7-8 with TRBJ2-7; TCRdb picks TRBD2, but there is no DNA to check that call. This CDR3 has 14 residues. Germline CDR1 reads SGHVS; CDR2 reads FQNEAQ. The CDR3 here is CASSTGTKGYEQYF.

The chain joins TRBV5-1 to TRBJ1-4. CDR1 is SGHRS, CDR2 YFSETQ, per germline. This CDR3 has 15 amino acids. The CDR3 reads CASSRRAATNEKLFF.

The chain carries TRBV29-1 and TRBJ2-3. This CDR3 comprises 13 residues. Germline V gene data show CDR1 as SQVTM and CDR2 as ANQGSEA. The CDR3 here is CSARVSYTDTQYF.

This chain links TRBV7-6 with TRBJ1-2. CDR3 size: 13 residues. Germline V gives CDR1 SGHVS, CDR2 FNYEAQ. CDR3: CASSLGPEGGYTF.

The chain couples TRBV20-1 to TRBJ1-5; checking the TCRdb D call of TRBD1 is not possible without DNA. This CDR3 spans 15 amino acids. Germline values: CDR1 DFQATT, CDR2 SNEGSKA (reference sequence). The CDR3 loop reads CSASRGQGAIHPQHF.

This rearrangement joins TRBV27 to TRBJ1-5. Germline assignment: CDR1 MNHEY and CDR2 SMNVEV (reference sequence). This CDR3 is 13 amino acids long. CDR3 region: CASSLVKYQPQHF.

The rearrangement uses TRBV12-3 or TRBV12-4 and TRBJ1-4; with no DNA, the TCRdb D assignment of TRBD1 cannot be verified. This CDR3 contains 15 residues. The CDR3 spells CASRTPGTGGEKLFF.

The J gene is TRBJ1-6, the V gene TRBV4-2. Germline CDR1 LGHNA, CDR2 YNFKEQ. This CDR3 comprises 15 residues. CDR3 region: CASSQASQPSSPLHF.

The CDR3 is CASTNPGNIYEQYF. The rearrangement joins TRBV19 to TRBJ2-7; TCRdb returns TRBD1, unconfirmable since there is no DNA. CDR3 length: 14 amino acids. Germline CDR1 reads LNHDA; CDR2 reads SQIVND (reference sequence).

This rearrangement joins TRBV9 to TRBJ1-1; TCRdb designates TRBD1, a call that cannot be tested without DNA. Germline V gene data show CDR1 as SGDLS and CDR2 as YYNGEE. The CDR3 extends over 17 amino acids. CDR3 in amino acids: CASSVGHRDRSNTEAFF. Full variable domain (rest looked up from reference TRBV9 and TRBJ1-1): DSGVTQTPKHLITATGQRVTLRCSPRSGDLSVYWYQQSLDQGLQFLIQYYNGEERAKGNILERFSAQQFPDLHSELNLSSLELGDSALYFCASSVGHRDRSNTEAFFGQGTRLTVV.

J is TRBJ2-3 and V is TRBV29-1; TCRdb reports TRBD1, a call that lacks DNA to check it against. CDR3 length equals 15 residues. Germline assignment: CDR1 SQVTM and CDR2 ANQGSEA. This CDR3 is CSVLDGGAVTDTQYF.

The genes are TRBV23-1 and TRBJ2-3; TCRdb indicates TRBD2, and absent DNA this call remains unverified. TRBV23-1 is known as an ORF, though its function is uncertain. The CDR3 length is 17 residues. This chain's CDR3 is CASSDVVGAGFTDTQYF.